The T cell receptor (beta chain) under discussion was sequenced for a study of cytomegalovirus exposure and HLA in healthy donors. Study findings and constraints: It was likely that a cluster of highly shared sequence variants was a sequencing artifact. Testing in vitro showed a few CMV-associated chains specific for CMV antigens.

Per germline, CDR1 SQVTM and CDR2 ANQGSEA. The CDR3 loop spans 14 amino acids. V gave up 6 bases and J gave up 5 bases, with 17 bases separating them. The primer mix had 60 Vbeta and 13 Jbeta primers. Sequencing used immunoSEQ multiplex PCR; TCRdb keeps in-frame clones, though not all of them. The table lists over 100,000 clones, around 77% of them singletons, with around a tenth in the top ten. This clone was detected only once. Its antigen is still unknown. The V call is TRBV29-1, the J call TRBJ1-5; TRBD1 is a possible D gene (6 bases). The sequence came from a male donor in good health and CMV-seropositive. Input material: PBMCs. Here the CDR3 DNA reads TGCAGCGTGGGACATGGGGGTTACGATCAGCCCCAGCATTTT. It codes for CSVGHGGYDQPQHF.